This is a list of T cell receptor beta chains from one sample in a study of T cell changes during pregnancy in multiple sclerosis. The table came from immunoSEQ multiplex PCR; TCRdb's copy has only in-frame clones and leaves some out. The sample includes 35,000 to 40,000 clones, about nine tenths of them seen just once. Sequenced here: CD8+ T cells from peripheral blood mononuclear cells, sampled in the second trimester of pregnancy. These receptors were collected from a female donor with multiple sclerosis, enrolled in a pregnancy study. Each CDR3 is given with its conserved first and last residue. The D gene is left open where the match is weak. Expanded clones are given a class, and other clones once, few, many or no size at all.

CDR3 protein	CDR3 DNA	clone size	J gene	D gene	V gene
CASSLEGVWQYF	TGTGCCAGCAGCTTGGAAGGGGTCTGGCAGTACTTC	-	TRBJ2-7	-	TRBV5-6
CASSLEAGKLNEQFF	TGTGCCAGCAGCTTGGAAGCAGGCAAATTAAATGAGCAGTTCTTC	-	TRBJ2-1	-	TRBV5-6
CASSSGLAGTTGELFF	TGTGCCAGCAGCTCGGGACTAGCGGGCACCACCGGGGAGCTGTTTTTT	-	TRBJ2-2	TRBD2	TRBV4-2
CASSLVLRESTDTQYF	TGTGCCAGCAGCTTGGTTCTGCGGGAAAGCACAGATACGCAGTATTTT	-	TRBJ2-3	-	TRBV5-4
CASSQYGGNPEAFF	TGTGCCAGCTCACAGTACGGAGGGAACCCTGAAGCTTTCTTT	-	TRBJ1-1	-	TRBV18
CASSPRGTPGTEAFF	TGTGCCAGCAGCCCAAGAGGGACACCGGGGACTGAAGCTTTCTTT	-	TRBJ1-1	-	TRBV7-3
CSVTTDMTDTQYF	TGCAGCGTTACGACAGATATGACAGATACGCAGTATTTT	few	TRBJ2-3	-	TRBV29-1
CASSPPGRSYGYTF	TGTGCCAGCAGCCCCCCGGGAAGATCCTATGGCTACACCTTC	-	TRBJ1-2	-	TRBV7-9
CASSSRDSYNEQFF	TGTGCCAGTAGTTCCCGGGACAGTTACAATGAGCAGTTCTTC	-	TRBJ2-1	TRBD1	TRBV19
CASSDRAESSYEQYF	TGTGCCAGCAGTGACCGAGCCGAAAGCTCCTACGAGCAGTACTTC	once	TRBJ2-7	-	TRBV6-4
CASSLSQGVSTEAFF	TGTGCCAGCAGTTTATCCCAGGGGGTATCAACTGAAGCTTTCTTT	-	TRBJ1-1	TRBD1	TRBV27
CASRRAGGSSYEQYF	TGTGCCAGCAGGAGGGCGGGAGGCAGCTCCTACGAGCAGTACTTC	-	TRBJ2-7	TRBD2	TRBV7-9
CASSISGDLGHEQYF	TGTGCCAGTAGTATATCCGGGGACTTGGGCCACGAGCAGTACTTC	-	TRBJ2-7	-	TRBV19
CASSLTSGDYEQFF	TGCGCCAGCAGCTTGACTAGCGGGGACTATGAGCAGTTCTTC	-	TRBJ2-1	TRBD2	TRBV5-1
CASSRSGGPNYEQYF	TGTGCCAGCAGCCGTAGCGGGGGGCCCAACTACGAGCAGTACTTC	-	TRBJ2-7	TRBD2	TRBV7-2
CASSPRGGSGVETQYF	TGTGCCAGCAGCCCCCGGGGGGGAAGCGGTGTAGAGACCCAGTACTTC	-	TRBJ2-5	TRBD2	TRBV9
CASSQRRLAGEAGELFF	TGTGCCAGCTCACAACGTAGACTAGCGGGAGAGGCCGGGGAGCTGTTTTTT	-	TRBJ2-2	TRBD2	TRBV18
CASHLEGGDTGELFF	TGTGCCAGCCATCTCGAAGGGGGAGACACCGGGGAGCTGTTTTTT	-	TRBJ2-2	-	TRBV11-2
CASSQDLLAGGRDTQYF	TGTGCCAGCAGCCAAGACCTACTAGCGGGGGGGAGGGATACGCAGTATTTT	-	TRBJ2-3	TRBD2	TRBV4-2
CASSLGDRDGYTF	TGTGCCAGCAGCTTGGGAGACAGGGATGGCTACACCTTC	-	TRBJ1-2	TRBD1	TRBV7-9
CASSSTGEQNTEAFF	TGTGCCAGCAGCAGTACGGGGGAACAGAACACTGAAGCTTTCTTT	-	TRBJ1-1	-	TRBV9
CASSNPGQGNTF	TGCGCCAGCAGTAATCCGGGACAGGGGAACACCTTC	-	TRBJ1-2	TRBD1	TRBV10-1
CASSASSSGVPLHEQFF	TGTGCCAGCAGCGCCAGCTCTAGCGGGGTACCCCTCCATGAGCAGTTCTTC	-	TRBJ2-1	TRBD2	TRBV13
CASSVVPEGYTEAFF	TGTGCCAGCAGCGTAGTCCCGGAGGGGTACACTGAAGCTTTCTTT	medium-sized	TRBJ1-1	-	TRBV9
CASSPLTSPLHF	TGTGCCAGCAGCCCACTTACTTCACCCCTCCACTTT	-	TRBJ1-6	-	TRBV7-6
CASSLVPAGHTHPEQFF	TGTGCCAGCAGCTTAGTACCAGCGGGCCACACCCACCCTGAGCAGTTCTTC	-	TRBJ2-1	-	TRBV7-6
CASSEWGTRNTEAFF	TGTGCCAGCAGTGAATGGGGCACAAGGAACACTGAAGCTTTCTTT	few	TRBJ1-1	-	TRBV25-1
CASSEWGGSYEQYF	TGTGCCAGCAGTGAATGGGGGGGTAGCTACGAGCAGTACTTC	-	TRBJ2-7	TRBD2	TRBV6-1
CASSFTGANEQYF	TGCGCCAGCAGCTTTACAGGGGCCAACGAGCAGTACTTC	-	TRBJ2-7	TRBD1	TRBV5-1
CASSLTIGTAYGYTF	TGTGCCAGCAGTTTAACAATCGGGACAGCCTATGGCTACACCTTC	-	TRBJ1-2	TRBD1	TRBV27
CASSAGLAGRTDTQYF	TGCGCCAGCAGTGCCGGACTAGCGGGGCGCACAGATACGCAGTATTTT	once	TRBJ2-3	TRBD2	TRBV10-2
CAIRTGNTEAFF	TGTGCCATCAGGACAGGGAACACTGAAGCTTTCTTT	-	TRBJ1-1	-	TRBV10-3
CASSQTGGELTEAFF	TGTGCCAGCAGCCAAACAGGGGGCGAGTTAACTGAAGCTTTCTTT	once	TRBJ1-1	TRBD1	TRBV5-4
CASSKGRGAGQPQHF	TGTGCCAGCAGCAAAGGGCGGGGGGCTGGTCAGCCCCAGCATTTT	-	TRBJ1-5	-	TRBV21-1
CASSLEPFARRDAYEQYF	TGTGCCAGCAGCTTGGAGCCTTTCGCGAGGAGGGACGCCTACGAGCAGTACTTC	-	TRBJ2-7	-	TRBV5-6
CASSQEADYGYTF	TGCGCCAGCAGCCAGGAAGCGGACTATGGCTACACCTTC	-	TRBJ1-2	-	TRBV4-1
CASSPSRTGELFF	TGTGCCAGCAGCCCCTCTAGGACCGGGGAGCTGTTTTTT	-	TRBJ2-2	-	TRBV6-5
CASSYISGTGRMDTF	TGTGCCAGCAGTTACATATCCGGGACAGGGAGGATGGACACCTTC	-	TRBJ1-2	TRBD1	TRBV6-5
CASSPSGGVQETQYF	TGTGCCAGCAGCCCTTCCGGGGGTGTTCAAGAGACCCAGTACTTC	-	TRBJ2-5	-	TRBV6-5
CARNRDSLSYGYTF	TGTGCCAGGAATCGGGACAGCCTATCCTATGGCTACACCTTC	-	TRBJ1-2	TRBD1	TRBV2
CASSSPDSSGGDEQYF	TGTGCCAGCAGCTCACCCGACAGCTCGGGTGGGGACGAGCAGTACTTC	-	TRBJ2-7	-	TRBV13
CASSVTGYGYTF	TGTGCCAGCAGCGTCACAGGGTATGGCTACACCTTC	-	TRBJ1-2	-	TRBV5-5
CASSLKAGGSYEQFF	TGTGCCAGCAGTTTAAAGGCGGGAGGTAGCTATGAGCAGTTCTTC	-	TRBJ2-1	TRBD2	TRBV27
CASSPDSSSGNTIYF	TGCGCCAGCAGCCCCGACAGCAGCTCTGGAAACACCATATATTTT	-	TRBJ1-3	-	TRBV5-1
CASSLGTDSGNTIYF	TGTGCCAGCAGCCTCGGGACAGACTCTGGAAACACCATATATTTT	-	TRBJ1-3	TRBD1	TRBV7-2
CASSTVWRPDQPQHF	TGCGCCAGCAGCACGGTTTGGCGGCCGGATCAGCCCCAGCATTTT	-	TRBJ1-5	-	TRBV4-1
CASSYSGQGNTEAFF	TGTGCCAGCAGTTACTCGGGACAGGGGAACACTGAAGCTTTCTTT	-	TRBJ1-1	TRBD1	TRBV6-6
CASRLAVEAPWSHRGLEQFF	TGTGCAAGTCGCTTAGCGGTCGAGGCTCCATGGAGCCATCGGGGTCTAGAGCAGTTCTTC	-	TRBJ2-1	-	TRBV12-2
CASSEGLAGYNEQFF	TGTGCCAGCAGTGAAGGACTAGCGGGATACAATGAGCAGTTCTTC	few	TRBJ2-1	TRBD2	TRBV6-4
CASSGIRDRGQVYNSPLHF	TGTGCCAGCAGTGGGATCCGGGACAGGGGTCAAGTCTATAATTCACCCCTCCACTTT	-	TRBJ1-6	TRBD1	TRBV2